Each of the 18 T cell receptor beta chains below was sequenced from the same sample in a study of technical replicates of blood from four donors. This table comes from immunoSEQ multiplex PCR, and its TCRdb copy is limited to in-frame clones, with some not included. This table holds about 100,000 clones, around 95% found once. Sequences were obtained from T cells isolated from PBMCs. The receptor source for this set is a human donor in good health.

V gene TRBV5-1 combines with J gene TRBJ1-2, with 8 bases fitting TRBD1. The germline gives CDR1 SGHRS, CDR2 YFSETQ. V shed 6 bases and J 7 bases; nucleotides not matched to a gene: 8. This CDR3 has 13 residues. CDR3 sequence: CASKREDRVGYTF. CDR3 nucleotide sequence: TGCGCCAGCAAGCGGGAGGACAGGGTTGGCTACACCTTC.

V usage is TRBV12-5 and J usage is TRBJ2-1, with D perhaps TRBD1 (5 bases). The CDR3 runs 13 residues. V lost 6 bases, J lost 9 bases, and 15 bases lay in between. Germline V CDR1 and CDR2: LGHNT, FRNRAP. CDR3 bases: TGTGCTAGTGGAAAATCAGGGCTTGCTGAGCAGTTCTTC. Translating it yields CASGKSGLAEQFF.

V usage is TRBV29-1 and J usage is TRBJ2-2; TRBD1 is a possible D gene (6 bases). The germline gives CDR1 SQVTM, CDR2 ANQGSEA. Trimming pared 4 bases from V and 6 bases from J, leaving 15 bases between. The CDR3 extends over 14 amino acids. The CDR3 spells CSVGPTGNAGELFF. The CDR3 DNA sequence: TGCAGCGTTGGGCCGACAGGTAACGCCGGGGAGCTGTTTTTT.

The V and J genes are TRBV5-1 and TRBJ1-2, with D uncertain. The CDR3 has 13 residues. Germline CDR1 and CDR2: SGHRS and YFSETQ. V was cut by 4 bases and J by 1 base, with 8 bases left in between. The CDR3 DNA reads TGCGCCAGCAGCCCGGCTAGTAACTATGGCTACACCTTC. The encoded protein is CASSPASNYGYTF.

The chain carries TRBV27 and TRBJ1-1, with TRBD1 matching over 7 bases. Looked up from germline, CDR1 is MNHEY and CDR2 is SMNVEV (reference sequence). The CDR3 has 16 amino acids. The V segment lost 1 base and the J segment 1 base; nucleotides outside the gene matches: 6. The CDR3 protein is CASSLFWAGGNTEAFF. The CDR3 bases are TGTGCCAGCAGTTTATTTTGGGCAGGGGGGAACACTGAAGCTTTCTTT.

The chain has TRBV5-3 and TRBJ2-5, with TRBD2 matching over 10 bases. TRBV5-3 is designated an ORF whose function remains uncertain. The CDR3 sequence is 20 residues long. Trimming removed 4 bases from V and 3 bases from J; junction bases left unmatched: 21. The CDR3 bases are TGTGCCAGAAGCAACGGAGCGGGGGGGCTATTCGCGAGGAGTAAAGAGACCCAGTACTTC. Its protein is CARSNGAGGLFARSKETQYF.

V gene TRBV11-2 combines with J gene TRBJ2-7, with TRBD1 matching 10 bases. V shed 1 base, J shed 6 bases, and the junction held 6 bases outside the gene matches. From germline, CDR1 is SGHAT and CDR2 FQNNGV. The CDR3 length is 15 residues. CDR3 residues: CASSLAPGQGSEQYF. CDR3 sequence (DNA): TGTGCCAGCAGCTTAGCCCCGGGACAGGGGAGCGAGCAGTACTTC.

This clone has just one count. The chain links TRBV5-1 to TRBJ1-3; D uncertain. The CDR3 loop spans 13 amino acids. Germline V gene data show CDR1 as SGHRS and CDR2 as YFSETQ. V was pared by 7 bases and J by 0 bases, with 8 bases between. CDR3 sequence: CASQTSSGNTIYF. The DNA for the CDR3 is TGCGCCAGCCAGACAAGCTCTGGAAACACCATATATTTT.

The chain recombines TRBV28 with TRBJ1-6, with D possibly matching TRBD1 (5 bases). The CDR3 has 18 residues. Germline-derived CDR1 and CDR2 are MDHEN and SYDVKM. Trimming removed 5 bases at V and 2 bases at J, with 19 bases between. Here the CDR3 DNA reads TGTGCCAGCAGTGCAAGGGACTCCCGAAGACCCTATAATTCACCCCTCCACTTT. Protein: CASSARDSRRPYNSPLHF.

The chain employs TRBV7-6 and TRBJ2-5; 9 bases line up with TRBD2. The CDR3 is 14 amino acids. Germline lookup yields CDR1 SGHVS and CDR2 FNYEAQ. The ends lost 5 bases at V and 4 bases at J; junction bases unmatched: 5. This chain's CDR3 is CASSDSGSRETQYF. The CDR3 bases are TGTGCCAGCAGCGATAGCGGGAGTCGAGAGACCCAGTACTTC. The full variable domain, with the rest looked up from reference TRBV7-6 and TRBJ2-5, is GAGVSQSPRYKVTKRGQDVALRCDPISGHVSLYWYRQALGQGPEFLTYFNYEAQQDKSGLPNDRFSAERPEGSISTLTIQRTEQRDSAMYRCASSDSGSRETQYFGPGTRLLVL.

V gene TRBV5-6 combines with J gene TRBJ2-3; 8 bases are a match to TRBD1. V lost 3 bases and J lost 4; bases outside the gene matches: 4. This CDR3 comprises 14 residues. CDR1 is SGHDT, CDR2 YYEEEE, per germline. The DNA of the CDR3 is TGTGCCAGCAGCTACCAGGGGGCGGCAGATACGCAGTATTTT. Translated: CASSYQGAADTQYF.

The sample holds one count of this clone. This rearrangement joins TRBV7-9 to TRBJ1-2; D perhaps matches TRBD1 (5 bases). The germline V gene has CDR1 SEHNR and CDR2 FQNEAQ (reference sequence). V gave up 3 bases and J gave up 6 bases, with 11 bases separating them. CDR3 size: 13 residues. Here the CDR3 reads CASSFYQGHGYTF. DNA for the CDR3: TGTGCCAGCAGCTTTTACCAGGGTCATGGCTACACCTTC.

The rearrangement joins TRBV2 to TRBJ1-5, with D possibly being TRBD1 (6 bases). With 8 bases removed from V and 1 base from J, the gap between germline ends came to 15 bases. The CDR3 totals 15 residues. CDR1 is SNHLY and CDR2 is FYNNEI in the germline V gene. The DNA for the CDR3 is TGTGCCAGCCACGGACAGATACAAAGCAATCAGCCCCAGCATTTT. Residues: CASHGQIQSNQPQHF.

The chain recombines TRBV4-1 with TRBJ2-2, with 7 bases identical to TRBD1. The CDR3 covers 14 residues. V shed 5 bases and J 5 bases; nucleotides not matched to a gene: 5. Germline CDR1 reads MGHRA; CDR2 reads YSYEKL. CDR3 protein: CASSDRVETGELFF. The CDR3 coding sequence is TGCGCCAGCAGCGACAGGGTAGAAACCGGGGAGCTGTTTTTT.

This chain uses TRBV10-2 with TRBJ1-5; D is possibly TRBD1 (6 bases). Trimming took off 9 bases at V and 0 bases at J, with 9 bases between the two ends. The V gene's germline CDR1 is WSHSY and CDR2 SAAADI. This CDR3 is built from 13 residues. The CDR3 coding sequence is TGCGCCAGTACAGGGACTAGCAATCAGCCCCAGCATTTT. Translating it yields CASTGTSNQPQHF.

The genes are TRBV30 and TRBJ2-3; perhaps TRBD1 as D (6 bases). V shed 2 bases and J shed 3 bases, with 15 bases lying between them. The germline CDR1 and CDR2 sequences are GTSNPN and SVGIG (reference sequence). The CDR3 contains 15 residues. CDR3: CAWSPTGSWTDTQYF. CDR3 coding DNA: TGTGCCTGGAGTCCTACAGGGAGTTGGACAGATACGCAGTATTTT.

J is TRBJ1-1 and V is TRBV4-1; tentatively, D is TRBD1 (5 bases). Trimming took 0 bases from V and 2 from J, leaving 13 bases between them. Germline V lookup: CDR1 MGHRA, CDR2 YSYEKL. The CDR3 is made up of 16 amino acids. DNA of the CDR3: TGCGCCAGCAGCCAAGATCGGGGGGGAGGCAACACTGAAGCTTTCTTT. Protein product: CASSQDRGGGNTEAFF.

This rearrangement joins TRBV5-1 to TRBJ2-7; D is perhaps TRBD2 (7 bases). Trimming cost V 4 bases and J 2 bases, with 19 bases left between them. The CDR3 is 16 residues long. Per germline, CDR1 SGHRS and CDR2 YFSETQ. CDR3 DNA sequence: TGCGCCAGCAGCCCCGGCGGAGGGGGAGGGGCCTACGAGCAGTACTTC. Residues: CASSPGGGGGAYEQYF.